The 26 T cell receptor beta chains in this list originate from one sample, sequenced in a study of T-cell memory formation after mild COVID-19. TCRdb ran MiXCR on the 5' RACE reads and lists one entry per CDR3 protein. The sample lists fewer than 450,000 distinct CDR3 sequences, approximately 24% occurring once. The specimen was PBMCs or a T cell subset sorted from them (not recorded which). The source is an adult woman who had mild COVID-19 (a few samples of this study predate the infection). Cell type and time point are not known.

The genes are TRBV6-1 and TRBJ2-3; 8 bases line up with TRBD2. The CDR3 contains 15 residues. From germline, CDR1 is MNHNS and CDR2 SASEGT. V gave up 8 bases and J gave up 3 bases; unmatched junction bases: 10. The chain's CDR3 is CASSGRGVKTDTQYF. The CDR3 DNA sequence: TGTGCCAGCTCGGGGCGGGGGGTGAAGACAGATACGCAGTATTTT.

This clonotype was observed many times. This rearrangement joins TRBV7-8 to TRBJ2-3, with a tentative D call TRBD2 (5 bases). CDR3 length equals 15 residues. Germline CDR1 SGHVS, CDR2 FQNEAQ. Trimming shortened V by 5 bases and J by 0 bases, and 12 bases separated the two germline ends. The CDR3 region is CASSPFPGSTDTQYF. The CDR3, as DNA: TGTGCCAGCAGCCCCTTCCCGGGAAGCACAGATACGCAGTATTTT. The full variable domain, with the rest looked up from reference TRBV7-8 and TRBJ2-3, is GAGVSQSPRYKVAKRGQDVALRCDPISGHVSLFWYQQALGQGPEFLTYFQNEAQLDKSGLPSDRFFAERPEGSVSTLKIQRTQQEDSAVYLCASSPFPGSTDTQYFGPGTRLTVL.

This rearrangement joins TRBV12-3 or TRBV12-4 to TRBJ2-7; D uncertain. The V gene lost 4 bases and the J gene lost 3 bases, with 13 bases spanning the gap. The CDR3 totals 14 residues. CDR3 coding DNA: TGTGCCAGCAGTTCAGATCAAGAAGACTACGAGCAGTACTTC. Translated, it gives CASSSDQEDYEQYF.

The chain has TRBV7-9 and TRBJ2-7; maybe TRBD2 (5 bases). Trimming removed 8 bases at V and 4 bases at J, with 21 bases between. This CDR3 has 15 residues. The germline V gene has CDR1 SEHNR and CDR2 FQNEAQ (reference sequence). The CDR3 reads CASLLGAEHPYEQYF. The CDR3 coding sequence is TGTGCCAGCCTTCTAGGAGCGGAGCATCCTTACGAGCAGTACTTC.

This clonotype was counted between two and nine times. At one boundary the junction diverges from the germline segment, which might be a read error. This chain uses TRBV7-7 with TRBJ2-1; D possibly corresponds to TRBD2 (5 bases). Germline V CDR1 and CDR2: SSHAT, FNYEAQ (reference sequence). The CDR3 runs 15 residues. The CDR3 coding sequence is TGTGCTAGCAGCCGTACTAGGAGCTCCTACAATGAGCAGTTCTTC. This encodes CASSRTRSSYNEQFF.

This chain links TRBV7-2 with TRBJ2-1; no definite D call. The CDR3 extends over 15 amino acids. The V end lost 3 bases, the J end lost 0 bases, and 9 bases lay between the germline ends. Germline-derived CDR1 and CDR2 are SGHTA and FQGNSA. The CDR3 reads CASSLAPTSYNEQFF. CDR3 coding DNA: TGTGCCAGCAGCTTGGCGCCTACCTCCTACAATGAGCAGTTCTTC.

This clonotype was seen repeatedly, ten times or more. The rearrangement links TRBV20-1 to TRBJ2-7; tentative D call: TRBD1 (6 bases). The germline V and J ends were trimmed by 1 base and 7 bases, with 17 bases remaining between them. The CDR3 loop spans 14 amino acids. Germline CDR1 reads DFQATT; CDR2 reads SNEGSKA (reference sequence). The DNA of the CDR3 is TGCAGTGCTAGAGTTAGCCCTAGTAGGGGGGAGCAGTACTTC. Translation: CSARVSPSRGEQYF.

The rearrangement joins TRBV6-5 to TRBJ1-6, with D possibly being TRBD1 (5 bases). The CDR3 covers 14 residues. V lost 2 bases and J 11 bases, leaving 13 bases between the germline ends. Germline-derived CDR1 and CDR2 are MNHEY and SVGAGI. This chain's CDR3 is CASSYGQRGPPLHF. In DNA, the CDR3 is TGTGCCAGCAGTTACGGCCAAAGGGGTCCACCCCTCCACTTT.

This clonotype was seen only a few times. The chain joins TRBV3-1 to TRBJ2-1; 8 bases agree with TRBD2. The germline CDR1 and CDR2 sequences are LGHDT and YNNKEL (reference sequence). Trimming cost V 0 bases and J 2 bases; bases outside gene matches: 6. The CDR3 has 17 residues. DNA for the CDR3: TGTGCCAGCAGCCAAGACGTCAGCGGGAGTCCCTACAATGAGCAGTTCTTC. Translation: CASSQDVSGSPYNEQFF.

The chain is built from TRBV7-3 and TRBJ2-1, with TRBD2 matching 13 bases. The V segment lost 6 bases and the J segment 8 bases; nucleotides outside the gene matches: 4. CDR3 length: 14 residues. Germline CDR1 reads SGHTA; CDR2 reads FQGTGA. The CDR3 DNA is TGTGCCAGCAGTCACGGACTAGCGGGGGATGAGCAGTTCTTC. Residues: CASSHGLAGDEQFF.

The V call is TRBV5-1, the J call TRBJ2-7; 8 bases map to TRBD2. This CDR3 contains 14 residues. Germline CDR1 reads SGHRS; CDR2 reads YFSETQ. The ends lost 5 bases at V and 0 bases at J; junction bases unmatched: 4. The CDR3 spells CASRLAASSYEQYF. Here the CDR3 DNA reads TGCGCCAGCAGACTAGCGGCGAGCTCCTACGAGCAGTACTTC.

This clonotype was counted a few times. The CDR3 sequence is CATSRLLRGSYQETQYF. The DNA of the CDR3 is TGTGCCACCAGCAGACTACTGAGGGGTTCGTACCAAGAGACCCAGTACTTC. The chain carries TRBV15 and TRBJ2-5; D may be TRBD1 or TRBD2 (5 bases each). The germline V gene encodes CDR1 LNHNV and CDR2 YYDKDF (reference sequence). This CDR3 is 17 amino acids long. V dropped 2 bases and J dropped 0 bases, with 16 bases sitting between them. Full variable domain (remainder filled in from reference TRBV15 and TRBJ2-5): DAMVIQNPRYQVTQFGKPVTLSCSQTLNHNVMYWYQQKSSQAPKLLFHYYDKDFNNEADTPDNFQSRRPNTSFCFLDIRSPGLGDTAMYLCATSRLLRGSYQETQYFGPGTRLLVL.

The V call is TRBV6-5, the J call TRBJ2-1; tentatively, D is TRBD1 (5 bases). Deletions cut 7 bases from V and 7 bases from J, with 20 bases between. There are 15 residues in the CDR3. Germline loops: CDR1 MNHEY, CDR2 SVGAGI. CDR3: CASTKARVKTNEQFF. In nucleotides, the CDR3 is TGTGCCAGCACTAAGGCCAGGGTTAAGACGAATGAGCAGTTCTTC.

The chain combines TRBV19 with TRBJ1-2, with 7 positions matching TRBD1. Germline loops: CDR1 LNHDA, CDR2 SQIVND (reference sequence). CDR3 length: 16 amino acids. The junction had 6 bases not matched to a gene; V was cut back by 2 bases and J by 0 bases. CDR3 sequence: CASSIRGDRANYGYTF. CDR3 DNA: TGTGCCAGTAGTATACGTGGGGACAGAGCTAACTATGGCTACACCTTC.

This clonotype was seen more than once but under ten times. CDR3 protein: CASSSDLNTGELFF. CDR3 DNA sequence: TGTGCCAGCAGTTCGGATCTGAACACCGGGGAGCTGTTTTTT. The V call is TRBV6-6, the J call TRBJ2-2; no definite D call. V shed 4 bases and J shed 1 base, with 7 bases lying between them. CDR1 MNHNY and CDR2 SVGAGI come from the germline V gene (reference sequence). CDR3 length: 14 amino acids.

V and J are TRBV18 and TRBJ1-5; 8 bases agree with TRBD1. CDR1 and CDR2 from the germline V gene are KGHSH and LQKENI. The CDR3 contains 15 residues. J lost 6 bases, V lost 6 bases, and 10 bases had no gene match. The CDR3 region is CASSDGQGRTQPQHF. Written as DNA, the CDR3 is TGTGCCAGCTCGGATGGACAGGGAAGGACTCAGCCCCAGCATTTT. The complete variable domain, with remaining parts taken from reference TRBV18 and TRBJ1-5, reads NAGVMQNPRHLVRRRGQEARLRCSPMKGHSHVYWYRQLPEEGLKFMVYLQKENIIDESGMPKERFSAEFPKEGPSILRIQQVVRGDSAAYFCASSDGQGRTQPQHFGDGTRLSIL.

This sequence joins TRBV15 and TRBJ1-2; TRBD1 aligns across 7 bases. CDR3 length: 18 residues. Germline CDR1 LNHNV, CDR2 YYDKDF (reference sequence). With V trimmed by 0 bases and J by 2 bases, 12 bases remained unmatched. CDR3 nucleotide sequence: TGTGCCACCAGCAGAGAAAGGACAGGAAGACTTGCGAACTATGGCTACACCTTC. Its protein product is CATSRERTGRLANYGYTF.

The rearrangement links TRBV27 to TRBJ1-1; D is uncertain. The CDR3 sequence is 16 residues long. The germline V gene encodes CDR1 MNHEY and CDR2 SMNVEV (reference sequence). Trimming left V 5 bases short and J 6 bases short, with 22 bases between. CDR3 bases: TGTGCCAGCAGTCTCCATAAACCCGTGGGAGGGCCTGAAGCTTTCTTT. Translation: CASSLHKPVGGPEAFF.

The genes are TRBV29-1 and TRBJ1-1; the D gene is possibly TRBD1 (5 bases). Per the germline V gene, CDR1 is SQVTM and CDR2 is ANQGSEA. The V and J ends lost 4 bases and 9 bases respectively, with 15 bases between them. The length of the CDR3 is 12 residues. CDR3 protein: CSVAGTAQKAFF. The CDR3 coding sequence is TGCAGCGTTGCGGGGACCGCTCAGAAAGCTTTCTTT.

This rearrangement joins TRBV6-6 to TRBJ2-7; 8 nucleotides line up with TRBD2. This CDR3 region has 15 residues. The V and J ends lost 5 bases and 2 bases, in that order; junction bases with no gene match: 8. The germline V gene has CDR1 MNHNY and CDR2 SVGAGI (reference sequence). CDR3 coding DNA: TGTGCCAGCAGTCCACCGGCGGGGGGTCCCTACGAGCAGTACTTC. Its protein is CASSPPAGGPYEQYF.

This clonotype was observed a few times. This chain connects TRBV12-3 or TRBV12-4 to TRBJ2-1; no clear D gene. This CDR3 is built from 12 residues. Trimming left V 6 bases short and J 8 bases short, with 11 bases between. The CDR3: CASSLSVYEQFF. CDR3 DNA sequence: TGTGCCAGCAGCCTAAGCGTCTATGAGCAGTTCTTC.

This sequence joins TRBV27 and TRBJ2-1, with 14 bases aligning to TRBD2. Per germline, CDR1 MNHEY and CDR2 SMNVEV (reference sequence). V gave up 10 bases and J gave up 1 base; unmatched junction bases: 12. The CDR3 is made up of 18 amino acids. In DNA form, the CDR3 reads TGTGCCACCAGGCCGGGGACTAGCGGGGGTAGGTCCTACAATGAGCAGTTCTTC. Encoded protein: CATRPGTSGGRSYNEQFF.

DNA of the CDR3: TGTGCCAGCACCCCTGGGGGGAAGATGACTGAAGCTTTCTTT. Amino acid sequence: CASTPGGKMTEAFF. The chain is built from TRBV25-1 and TRBJ1-1, with D possibly being TRBD1 (5 bases). The CDR3 length is 14 residues. The germline V and J ends were trimmed by 7 bases and 5 bases, with 17 bases remaining between them. Germline loops: CDR1 MGHDK, CDR2 SYGVNS.

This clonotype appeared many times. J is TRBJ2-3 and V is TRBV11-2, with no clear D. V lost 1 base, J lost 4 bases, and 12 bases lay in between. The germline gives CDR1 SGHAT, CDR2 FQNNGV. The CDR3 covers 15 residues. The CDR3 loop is CASSLVGLGPDTQYF. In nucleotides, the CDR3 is TGTGCCAGCAGCTTAGTCGGGCTAGGACCAGATACGCAGTATTTT.

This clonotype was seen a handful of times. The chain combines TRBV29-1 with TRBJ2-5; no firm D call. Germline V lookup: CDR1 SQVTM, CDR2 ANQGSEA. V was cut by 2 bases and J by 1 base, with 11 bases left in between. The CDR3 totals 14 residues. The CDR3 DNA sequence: TGCAGCGTTGAAAATCTGGGGTTCCAAGAGACCCAGTACTTC. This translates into CSVENLGFQETQYF.

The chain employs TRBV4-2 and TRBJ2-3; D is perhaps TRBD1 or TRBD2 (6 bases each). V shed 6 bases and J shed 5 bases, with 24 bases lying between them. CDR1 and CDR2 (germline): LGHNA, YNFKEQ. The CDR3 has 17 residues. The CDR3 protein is CASRGAAGQDPVDTQYF. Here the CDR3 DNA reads TGTGCCAGCAGGGGGGCGGCGGGGCAAGATCCCGTAGATACGCAGTATTTT.